Each of the 19 T cell receptor beta chains below was sequenced from the same sample in a study of cytomegalovirus exposure and HLA in healthy donors. Researchers ran the PCR with 60 Vbeta and 13 Jbeta primers. The method was immunoSEQ multiplex PCR; TCRdb's version includes in-frame clones alone and lacks a portion of them. Of under 200,000 clones in the sample, 80% were seen once. The sample comprised PBMCs. The source of these receptors is a man aged 30 to 45 in good health and CMV-seronegative.

This chain joins TRBV18 and TRBJ1-3; no clear D. The CDR3 contains 17 residues. The V end was cut by 0 bases, the J end by 1 base, with 13 bases between. CDR1 and CDR2 (germline): KGHSH, LQKENI. The CDR3 region is CASSPPVRRSSGNTIYF. The CDR3 DNA follows: TGTGCCAGCTCACCACCCGTTCGCAGGTCGTCTGGAAACACCATATATTTT.

The rearrangement joins TRBV27 to TRBJ2-7; 8 bases map to TRBD2. There are 16 residues in the CDR3. The V segment lost 4 bases and the J segment 1 base; nucleotides outside the gene matches: 9. The germline gives CDR1 MNHEY, CDR2 SMNVEV (reference sequence). The CDR3 region is CASSSYPGLESYEQYF. The DNA of the CDR3 is TGTGCCAGCAGTTCATACCCGGGACTAGAATCCTACGAGCAGTACTTC.

This clone has just a few counts. V gene TRBV5-6 combines with J gene TRBJ2-3; TRBD2 is a possible D gene (5 bases). The CDR3 is 12 residues long. Trimming pared 4 bases from V and 6 bases from J, leaving 9 bases between. CDR1 is SGHDT, CDR2 YYEEEE, per germline. The CDR3 DNA is TGTGCCAGCAGCGATCAGCGGGATACGCAGTATTTT. Its translation: CASSDQRDTQYF.

This rearrangement joins TRBV7-8 to TRBJ2-7; the D gene is possibly TRBD2 (5 bases). V was cut by 5 bases and J by 3 bases, with 11 bases left in between. Germline CDR1 reads SGHVS; CDR2 reads FQNEAQ. The CDR3 runs to 13 residues. CDR3 region: CASSPSGGYEQYF. CDR3 bases: TGTGCCAGCAGCCCATCCGGAGGCTACGAGCAGTACTTC.

The chain joins TRBV7-2 to TRBJ1-2, with D possibly being TRBD1 (5 bases). This CDR3 has 13 amino acids. Trimming pared 2 bases from V and 7 bases from J, leaving 11 bases between. Germline CDR1 reads SGHTA; CDR2 reads FQGNSA. CDR3 nucleotides: TGTGCCAGCAGCTTACCAGGGTTTCTTGGCTACACCTTC. It yields the protein CASSLPGFLGYTF.

This chain connects TRBV27 to TRBJ2-3; no firm D call. The germline V and J ends were trimmed by 1 base and 6 bases, with 8 bases remaining between them. The CDR3 spans 13 residues. Germline CDR1 is MNHEY and CDR2 is SMNVEV (reference sequence). The CDR3 DNA reads TGTGCCAGCAGTTTATTATCTAGTGATACGCAGTATTTT. It is translated as CASSLLSSDTQYF.

This sequence joins TRBV5-6 and TRBJ2-7, with TRBD1 matching 11 bases. Trimming removed 2 bases from V and 7 bases from J; junction bases left unmatched: 8. This CDR3 contains 15 residues. Germline V gene data show CDR1 as SGHDT and CDR2 as YYEEEE. The CDR3 is CASSFGTGGNGEQYF. The CDR3 DNA sequence: TGTGCCAGCAGCTTTGGGACAGGGGGTAACGGGGAGCAGTACTTC. Based on the CDR3 plus reference TRBV5-6 and TRBJ2-7, the full variable domain is DAGVTQSPTHLIKTRGQQVTLRCSPKSGHDTVSWYQQALGQGPQFIFQYYEEEERQRGNFPDRFSGHQFPNYSSELNVNALLLGDSALYLCASSFGTGGNGEQYFGPGTRLTVT.

The chain couples TRBV19 to TRBJ2-1, with TRBD1 as a possible D gene (6 bases). The CDR3 length is 13 residues. Looked up from germline, CDR1 is LNHDA and CDR2 is SQIVND (reference sequence). The ends were cut back, 10 bases at V and 4 bases at J, with 14 bases in the middle. The CDR3 reads CATSQQGYNEQFF. CDR3 nucleotide sequence: TGTGCCACCTCACAGCAGGGGTACAATGAGCAGTTCTTC. The full variable domain, its missing parts supplied by reference TRBV19 and TRBJ2-1, is DGGITQSPKYLFRKEGQNVTLSCEQNLNHDAMYWYRQDPGQGLRLIYYSQIVNDFQKGDIAEGYSVSREKKESFPLTVTSAQKNPTAFYLCATSQQGYNEQFFGPGTRLTVL.

J is TRBJ2-7 and V is TRBV5-8, with a weak D call TRBD2 (6 bases). The CDR3 runs to 14 residues. The germline V and J ends were trimmed by 5 bases and 0 bases, with 12 bases remaining between them. Germline V gene data show CDR1 as SGHTS and CDR2 as YDEGEE. The CDR3 spells CASRGLSSSYEQYF. The CDR3 bases are TGTGCCAGCAGGGGACTCTCGAGCTCCTACGAGCAGTACTTC.

V and J are TRBV7-2 and TRBJ2-7, with 9 bases lining up with TRBD1. This CDR3 contains 14 residues. Germline values: CDR1 SGHTA, CDR2 FQGNSA. Trimming took 8 bases from V and 3 from J; bases not matched to a gene: 8. The CDR3 nucleotides are TGTGCCAGCGGACCCGGGACAGGGAGCTACGAGCAGTACTTC. It specifies CASGPGTGSYEQYF.

CDR3 nucleotides: TGTGCCGGCGGACAGGGGACGAACACTGAAGCTTTCTTT. Protein sequence: CAGGQGTNTEAFF. The chain is built from TRBV30 and TRBJ1-1, with TRBD1 matching 9 bases. CDR3 size: 13 residues. The V segment lost 8 bases and the J segment 1 base; nucleotides outside the gene matches: 5. Germline V CDR1 and CDR2: GTSNPN, SVGIG (reference sequence).

V and J are TRBV6-1 and TRBJ2-7; the D gene is possibly TRBD1 (5 bases). V was clipped by 8 bases and J by 4 bases, with 12 bases between them. The CDR3 runs 12 residues. Germline-derived CDR1 and CDR2 are MNHNS and SASEGT. Written as DNA, the CDR3 is TGTGCCAGCCATAATAGGGGATACGAGCAGTACTTC. Translation gives CASHNRGYEQYF.

This chain connects TRBV19 to TRBJ2-1, with unresolved D. Trimming shortened V by 7 bases and J by 0 bases, and 7 bases separated the two germline ends. Germline CDR1 and CDR2: LNHDA and SQIVND (reference sequence). This CDR3 is built from 13 residues. The DNA of the CDR3 is TGTGCCAGTACGGTTAGCTCCTACAATGAGCAGTTCTTC. Its translation is CASTVSSYNEQFF.

The chain joins TRBV7-9 to TRBJ2-7; no clear D gene. The germline gives CDR1 SEHNR, CDR2 FQNEAQ (reference sequence). CDR3 length: 11 amino acids. V was cut by 5 bases and J by 5 bases, with 7 bases left in between. The CDR3 bases are TGTGCCAGCAGCCATGCGGACGAGCAGTACTTC. Residues: CASSHADEQYF.

The chain recombines TRBV18 with TRBJ1-2; TRBD1 agrees at 8 bases. With V trimmed by 8 bases and J by 1 base, 6 bases remained unmatched. The length of the CDR3 is 14 residues. Germline V gene sequence: CDR1 KGHSH, CDR2 LQKENI. The CDR3 DNA is TGTGCCAGCACGACGGACAGGGATAACTATGGCTACACCTTC. It translates to CASTTDRDNYGYTF.

The chain uses TRBV6-1 and TRBJ1-1; 8 positions agree with TRBD1. The CDR3 spans 13 residues. Trimming took 10 bases from V and 1 from J; bases not matched to a gene: 5. Germline assignment: CDR1 MNHNS and CDR2 SASEGT. The CDR3 coding sequence is TGTGCCATACGGACAGGGCCGAACACTGAAGCTTTCTTT. It translates to CAIRTGPNTEAFF.

V is TRBV5-4 and J is TRBJ2-7; 7 bases map to TRBD1. CDR1 SGHNT and CDR2 YYREEE come from the germline V gene (reference sequence). The CDR3 is made up of 14 amino acids. V shed 5 bases and J 3 bases; nucleotides not matched to a gene: 8. The CDR3 region is CASSIRQGFYEQYF. CDR3 coding DNA: TGTGCCAGCAGTATCCGACAGGGCTTCTACGAGCAGTACTTC.

The rearrangement links TRBV15 to TRBJ1-4; no firm D call. Looked up from germline, CDR1 is LNHNV and CDR2 is YYDKDF (reference sequence). This CDR3 contains 14 residues. V dropped 0 bases and J dropped 7 bases, with 9 bases sitting between them. CDR3 bases: TGTGCCACCAGCAGAGATATTGCCGGTGAAAAACTGTTTTTT. It codes for CATSRDIAGEKLFF.

The chain recombines TRBV2 with TRBJ2-2; 8 nucleotides align to TRBD1. This CDR3 contains 15 residues. The germline V gene has CDR1 SNHLY and CDR2 FYNNEI. V shed 6 bases and J 5 bases; nucleotides not matched to a gene: 8. The CDR3 nucleotides read TGTGCCAGCAGCGACCGGGACAGGATTACCGGGGAGCTGTTTTTT. Its translation is CASSDRDRITGELFF.